The clone carrying this T cell receptor (beta chain) came up a few times. The antigen is unknown. This CDR3 has 18 amino acids. This sample was taken from a study of T-cell memory formation after mild COVID-19. On the study more broadly: TCR clusters were largely donor specific.

One entry per CDR3 protein, called by TCRdb with MiXCR from the 5' RACE reads. The repertoire holds tens of thousands of distinct CDR3 sequences, with about 13% as singletons. Study observations and caveats: For second-wave clones that peaked at day 37, SARS-CoV-2 specificity went unverified. Contracting clones from day 15 to 85 showed balanced CD4/CD8; later expanders favored CD4+.

Specimen: PBMCs or a T cell subset sorted from them (not recorded which). The receptor was isolated from an adult woman who had mild COVID-19 (a few samples of this study predate the infection). Cell type and time point are not known. V gene TRBV21-1 combines with J gene TRBJ2-1; the table's D call, TRBD1, was not checked against the DNA. TRBV21-1 is deemed a pseudogene. The chain's CDR3 is CASSKSNRGVGVRNEQFF. CDR3 bases: TGTGCCAGCAGCAAAAGTAACAGGGGGGTAGGGGTGAGGAATGAGCAGTTCTTC.